The source of this T cell receptor beta chain is a study of identical twins. Findings and caveats of the study: Fewer insertions were carried by abundant cord blood beta clonotypes, but none was seen in memory repertoires.

The junction had 6 bases not matched to a gene; V was cut back by 6 bases and J by 6 bases. The CDR3 sequence is 14 residues long. Unique molecular identifiers were present on the cDNA, which also gained a universal primer site by template switching. TCRdb called the 5' RACE reads again in MiXCR, with one record for every CDR3 protein. This sample yields 200,000 to 250,000 distinct CDR3 sequences, of which approximately 7% are seen a single time; 3.5% to 4% belongs to the top ten. This clonotype was recorded many times. Its target is unknown. In every case, the donor was a healthy Caucasian. The data also belong to a second study, concerning yellow fever vaccine responses in identical twins.

The genes are TRBV12-3 or TRBV12-4 and TRBJ2-7; 12 bases align to TRBD2. Material: memory (CD45RO+) T cells sorted from blood. The clonotype was recovered from a woman aged 18-29 years in good health. The CDR3 loop reads CASSPWGLAGEQYF. CDR3 nucleotides: TGTGCCAGCAGCCCTTGGGGACTAGCGGGCGAGCAGTACTTC.